This TCR beta chain was sequenced for a study of blood T cell repertoires in COVID-19. Study as a whole: COVID-19 samples collected from the United States, Italy and Spain covered acute and convalescent phases.

This CDR3 contains 17 residues. In germline, CDR1 is KGHSH, CDR2 LQKENI. Trimming took 3 bases from V and 0 from J; bases not matched to a gene: 7. Original processing notes: Reference gene primer amplification gave estimated nucleated cell counts. Some clones are missing from TCRdb's copy, which holds only in-frame ones; the method was immunoSEQ multiplex PCR. The DNA gave D and trimming, while V, J and clone size come from that table. This table has about 270,000 clones, 83% appearing once. This chain uses TRBV18 with TRBJ2-2; 7 nucleotides line up with TRBD2. This TCR derives from a man older than 75 with acute or convalescent COVID-19. The sample consisted of peripheral blood. In DNA, the CDR3 is TGTGCCAGCTCACCCGAGACTAGCAGACCGAACACCGGGGAGCTGTTTTTT. It yields the protein CASSPETSRPNTGELFF.